This TCR beta chain comes out of a study of CD8+CD57+ T cells in acquired aplastic anemia. On the study more broadly: About 3 ug was the average amount of DNA from sorted CD4+ and CD8+ cells.

As regards this clonotype: Its target is not known.

Patients selected for sequencing had displayed CD8+CD57+ cell expansion by flow cytometry. The cohort consisted entirely of patients having severe acquired aplastic anemia. Study results and caveats: Common to patients and controls were roughly 30 CD8+ CDR3 sequences.

The template for TCR beta VDJ and CDR3 sequence profiling was genomic DNA. TCRdb itself ran the reads through MiXCR, one entry per CDR3 protein. Of about 180,000 distinct CDR3 sequences listed, nearly 65% are singletons. This CDR3 has 16 residues. CDR1 and CDR2 (germline): SNHLY, FYNNEI. Trimming stripped 2 bases from V and 15 bases from J, with 23 bases between. The V call is TRBV2, the J call TRBJ1-6, with D unresolved. The sequenced material came from sorted CD4+, CD8+, or CD8+CD57+ T cells (not recorded which) from PBMCs. The clonotype originates from a human donor with aplastic anemia. The DNA for the CDR3 is TGTGCCAGCAGTGAATCGGCACCTTTAGGTTTTGTACTCCTCCACTTT. Protein product: CASSESAPLGFVLLHF.